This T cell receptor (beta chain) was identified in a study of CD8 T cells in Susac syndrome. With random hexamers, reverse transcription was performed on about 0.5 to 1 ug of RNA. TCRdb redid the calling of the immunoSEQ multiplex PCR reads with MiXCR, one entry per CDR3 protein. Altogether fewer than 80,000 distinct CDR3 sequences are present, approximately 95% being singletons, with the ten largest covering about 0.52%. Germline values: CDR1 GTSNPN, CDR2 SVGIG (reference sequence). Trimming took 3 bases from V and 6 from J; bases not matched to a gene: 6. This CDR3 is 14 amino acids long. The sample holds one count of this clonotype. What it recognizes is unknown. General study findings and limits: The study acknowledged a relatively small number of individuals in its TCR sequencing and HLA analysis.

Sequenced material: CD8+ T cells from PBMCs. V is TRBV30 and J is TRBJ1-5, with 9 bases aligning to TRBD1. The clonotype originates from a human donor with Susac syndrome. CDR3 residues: CAWSAGQGSQPQHF. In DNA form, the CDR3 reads TGTGCCTGGAGCGCGGGACAGGGCAGTCAGCCCCAGCATTTT.